These T cell receptor beta chains were read from a single sample in a study. TCRdb re-called the 5' RACE reads with MiXCR, one entry per CDR3 protein. The sample comprises some 8,700 distinct CDR3 sequences, 68% of which are singletons, and about 4.5% rests with the top ten. Sequencing was done on a sample of tumor-infiltrating naive CD4+ T cells sorted from the breast tumor. All receptors come from a female donor with breast cancer. Both conserved end residues are part of each CDR3. Each record gives: V gene, J gene, D gene, CDR3 protein. The D gene is left open where the match is weak.

V: TRBV5-1
J: TRBJ2-2
D: NA
CDR3: CAGSPLTANTGELSF

V: TRBV20-1
J: TRBJ2-3
D: TRBD2
CDR3: CSARASSGGSTDTQYF

V: TRBV5-1
J: TRBJ2-1
D: TRBD1
CDR3: CASSLGTGTGQVF

V: TRBV28
J: TRBJ1-5
D: NA
CDR3: CASSLPGGNPPQHF

V: TRBV5-1
J: TRBJ2-1
D: NA
CDR3: CASSPGDRIEQFF

V: TRBV7-7
J: TRBJ2-2
D: NA
CDR3: CASSLDRLTGELFF

V: TRBV20-1
J: TRBJ2-1
D: NA
CDR3: CSARGALFNEQFF

V: TRBV3-1
J: TRBJ1-5
D: NA
CDR3: CASSQDLNQPQHF

V: TRBV5-1
J: TRBJ2-3
D: TRBD2
CDR3: CASSLGDSGSADTQYF

V: TRBV7-2
J: TRBJ2-5
D: TRBD2
CDR3: CASSLWDYPGETQYF